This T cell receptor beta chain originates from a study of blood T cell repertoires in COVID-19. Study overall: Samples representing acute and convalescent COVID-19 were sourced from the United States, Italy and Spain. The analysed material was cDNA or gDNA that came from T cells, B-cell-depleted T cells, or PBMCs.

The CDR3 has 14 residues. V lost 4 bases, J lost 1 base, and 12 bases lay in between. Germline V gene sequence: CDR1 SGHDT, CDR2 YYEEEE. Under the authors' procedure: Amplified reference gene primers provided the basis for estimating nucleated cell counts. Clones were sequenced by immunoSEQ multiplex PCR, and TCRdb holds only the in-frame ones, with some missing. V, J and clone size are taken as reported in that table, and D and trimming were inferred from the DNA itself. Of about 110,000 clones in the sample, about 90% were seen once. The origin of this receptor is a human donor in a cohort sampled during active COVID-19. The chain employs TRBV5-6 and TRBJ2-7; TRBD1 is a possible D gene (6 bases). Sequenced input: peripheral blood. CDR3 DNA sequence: TGTGCCAGCAGCCCAGGGACAAATTCCTACGAGCAGTACTTC. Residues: CASSPGTNSYEQYF. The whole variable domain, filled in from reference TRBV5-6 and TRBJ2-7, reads DAGVTQSPTHLIKTRGQQVTLRCSPKSGHDTVSWYQQALGQGPQFIFQYYEEEERQRGNFPDRFSGHQFPNYSSELNVNALLLGDSALYLCASSPGTNSYEQYFGPGTRLTVT.